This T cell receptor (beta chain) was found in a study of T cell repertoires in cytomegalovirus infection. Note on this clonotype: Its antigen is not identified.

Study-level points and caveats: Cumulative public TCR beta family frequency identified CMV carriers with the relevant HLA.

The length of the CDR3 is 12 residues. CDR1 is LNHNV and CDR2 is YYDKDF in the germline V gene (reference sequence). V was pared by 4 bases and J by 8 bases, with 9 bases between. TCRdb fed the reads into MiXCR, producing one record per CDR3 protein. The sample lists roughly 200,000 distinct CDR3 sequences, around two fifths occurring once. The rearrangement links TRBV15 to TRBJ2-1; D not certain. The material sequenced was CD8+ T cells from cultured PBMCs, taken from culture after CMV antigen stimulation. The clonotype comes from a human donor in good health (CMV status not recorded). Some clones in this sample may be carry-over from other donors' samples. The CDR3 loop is CATSTTGDEQFF. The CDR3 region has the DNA TGTGCCACCAGCACCACTGGGGATGAGCAGTTCTTC. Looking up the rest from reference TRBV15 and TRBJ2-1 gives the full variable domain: DAMVIQNPRYQVTQFGKPVTLSCSQTLNHNVMYWYQQKSSQAPKLLFHYYDKDFNNEADTPDNFQSRRPNTSFCFLDIRSPGLGDTAMYLCATSTTGDEQFFGPGTRLTVL.